This is a list of T cell receptor beta chains from one sample in a study of T cells in Graves' hyperthyroidism and ophthalmopathy. TCRdb processed the multiplex PCR reads anew with MiXCR; each CDR3 protein has one entry. The sample carries about 270,000 distinct CDR3 sequences, 22% recorded once. Sequenced sample: blood. The receptors derive from a man under 40 with Graves' ophthalmopathy. CDR3s include the opening cysteine and the closing phenylalanine or tryptophan. The D gene is left open where the match is weak. Size tells how often a clone was seen (once, few, many) or the class of an expanded clone, and some rows leave it out.

v_gene	abundance	j_gene	d_gene	CDR3nt	CDR3aa
TRBV30	once	TRBJ2-3	TRBD1	TGTGCCTGGAGACCGGGACAGGGCCACTCAGATACGCAGTATTTT	CAWRPGQGHSDTQYF
TRBV9	-	TRBJ2-1	TRBD2	TGTGCCAGCAGCGCCCCGAGGGAGCGGGAGGGCCGCTCCTACAATGAGCAGTTCTTC	CASSAPREREGRSYNEQFF
TRBV16	-	TRBJ1-1	TRBD1	TGTGCCAGCAGTGGATGGGGACAGGGAGGGAACACTGAAGCTTTCTTT	CASSGWGQGGNTEAFF
TRBV2	many	TRBJ2-2	TRBD1	TGTGCCAGCAGTGAACGGCAGGGGGCGAACACCGGGGAGCTGTTTTTT	CASSERQGANTGELFF
TRBV5-6	-	TRBJ2-2	TRBD1	TGTGCCAGCAGCATCGACAGGGGCCGAGGGGAGCTGTTTTTT	CASSIDRGRGELFF
TRBV10-3	-	TRBJ2-1	TRBD2	TGTGCCATCAGTGATAGCGGGAGTGTCGGTGAGCAGTTCTTC	CAISDSGSVGEQFF
TRBV3-1	-	TRBJ2-7	TRBD2	TGTGCCAGCAGAGGGACTAGCGGGGGTGCCTACGAGCAGTACTTC	CASRGTSGGAYEQYF
TRBV25-1	few	TRBJ2-7	-	TGTGCCAGCAGTGGTCAGGGACTTTCCTACGAGCAGTACTTC	CASSGQGLSYEQYF
TRBV20-1	few	TRBJ2-5	-	TGCAGTGCTTCTTTACAGGAGACCCAGTACTTC	CSASLQETQYF
TRBV5-1	many	TRBJ1-1	TRBD1	TGCGCCAGCAGCACAAGGACAGGGGGTATAGCTGAAGCTTTCTTT	CASSTRTGGIAEAFF